These T cell receptor beta chains were read from a single sample in a study of CD8 T cells in Susac syndrome. TCRdb independently ran MiXCR on the immunoSEQ multiplex PCR reads; one entry per CDR3 protein. The sample has 150,000 to 200,000 distinct CDR3 sequences; around 90% are singletons. The sequenced sample consisted of CD4+ T cells from PBMCs. These receptors were taken from a human donor with Susac syndrome. CDR3s include the opening cysteine and the closing phenylalanine or tryptophan. D genes are given only for firm matches. The size entry is marked missing in some rows and otherwise reads once, few, many or a size class.

D: TRBD1; V: TRBV27; size: .; J: TRBJ1-2; CDR3: CASSPHSGTGEYGYTF; DNA: TGTGCCAGCAGTCCCCACTCCGGGACAGGGGAATATGGCTACACCTTC
D: .; V: TRBV29-1; size: once; J: TRBJ1-1; CDR3: CSVERTENTEAFF; DNA: TGCAGCGTTGAAAGGACCGAGAACACTGAAGCTTTCTTT
D: TRBD2; V: TRBV5-1; size: .; J: TRBJ2-3; CDR3: CASSTGLAGATDTQYF; DNA: TGCGCCAGCAGCACGGGACTAGCGGGGGCAACAGATACGCAGTATTTT
D: .; V: TRBV10-3; size: .; J: TRBJ2-1; CDR3: CATKSNGDSYNEQFF; DNA: TGTGCCACCAAGTCCAACGGGGACTCCTACAATGAGCAGTTCTTC
D: .; V: TRBV7-8; size: .; J: TRBJ2-2; CDR3: CASSLGQGKTGELFF; DNA: TGTGCCAGCAGCTTAGGGCAGGGAAAAACCGGGGAGCTGTTTTTT
D: .; V: TRBV29-1; size: .; J: TRBJ2-7; CDR3: CSVSGGREQYF; DNA: TGCAGCGTTAGTGGGGGGCGAGAGCAGTACTTC
D: .; V: TRBV7-9; size: .; J: TRBJ1-1; CDR3: CASSLERQGPTEAFF; DNA: TGTGCCAGCAGCTTAGAGAGGCAGGGGCCCACTGAAGCTTTCTTT
D: .; V: TRBV9; size: once; J: TRBJ2-7; CDR3: CASSVDGSSYEQYF; DNA: TGTGCCAGCAGCGTAGACGGAAGCTCCTACGAGCAGTACTTC
D: .; V: TRBV5-8; size: .; J: TRBJ2-4; CDR3: CASTADRRAKNIQYF; DNA: TGTGCCAGTACCGCAGACCGTCGAGCCAAAAACATTCAGTACTTC
D: .; V: TRBV12-3/TRBV12-4; size: few; J: TRBJ2-3; CDR3: CASSLGQRTDTQYF; DNA: TGTGCCAGCAGTTTGGGGCAGCGCACAGATACGCAGTATTTT
D: .; V: TRBV29-1; size: .; J: TRBJ2-2; CDR3: CSVGLADRNTGELFF; DNA: TGCAGCGTTGGTCTGGCGGATAGAAACACCGGGGAGCTGTTTTTT
D: TRBD2; V: TRBV6-1; size: .; J: TRBJ2-7; CDR3: CASRLAGGPGEQYF; DNA: TGTGCCAGCCGCCTAGCGGGAGGGCCTGGGGAGCAGTACTTC
D: .; V: TRBV6-6; size: .; J: TRBJ2-7; CDR3: CASTRPTGFEQYF; DNA: TGTGCCAGCACTCGCCCCACAGGGTTCGAGCAGTACTTC
D: .; V: TRBV20-1; size: .; J: TRBJ2-1; CDR3: CSARAITPPYNEQFF; DNA: TGCAGTGCTAGGGCCATTACTCCCCCCTACAATGAGCAGTTCTTC
D: TRBD2; V: TRBV30; size: .; J: TRBJ2-7; CDR3: CAWSVGLAGSYEQYF; DNA: TGTGCCTGGAGTGTGGGACTAGCGGGCTCCTACGAGCAGTACTTC
D: .; V: TRBV15; size: .; J: TRBJ2-1; CDR3: CATSRDRGSYNEQFF; DNA: TGTGCCACCAGCAGAGATCGTGGCTCCTACAATGAGCAGTTCTTC
D: .; V: TRBV9; size: few; J: TRBJ1-3; CDR3: CASSPGTPNSGNTIYF; DNA: TGTGCCAGCAGCCCCGGGACACCCAACTCTGGAAACACCATATATTTT
D: .; V: TRBV15; size: .; J: TRBJ2-1; CDR3: CATSRGGAANNEQFF; DNA: TGTGCCACCAGCAGAGGGGGGGCGGCCAACAATGAGCAGTTCTTC
D: .; V: TRBV18; size: .; J: TRBJ2-5; CDR3: CASSLPSTGETQYF; DNA: TGTGCCAGCTCACTCCCGTCCACGGGGGAGACCCAGTACTTC
D: .; V: TRBV25-1; size: .; J: TRBJ2-5; CDR3: CASTETRGPQETQYF; DNA: TGTGCCAGCACCGAAACGCGGGGGCCCCAAGAGACCCAGTACTTC
D: .; V: TRBV5-1; size: .; J: TRBJ2-5; CDR3: CASSLEQGETQYF; DNA: TGCGCCAGCAGCTTGGAACAGGGAGAGACCCAGTACTTC
D: TRBD1; V: TRBV7-9; size: .; J: TRBJ1-5; CDR3: CASSESRGQTNQPQHF; DNA: TGTGCCAGCAGCGAGAGTAGGGGGCAGACCAATCAGCCCCAGCATTTT
D: .; V: TRBV5-1; size: .; J: TRBJ2-2; CDR3: CASSLVTTGELFF; DNA: TGCGCCAGCAGCTTGGTTACGACCGGGGAGCTGTTTTTT
D: TRBD2; V: TRBV7-8; size: .; J: TRBJ2-5; CDR3: CASSVAGGSETQYF; DNA: TGTGCCAGCAGCGTAGCGGGAGGATCAGAGACCCAGTACTTC
D: TRBD2; V: TRBV20-1; size: .; J: TRBJ2-5; CDR3: CSAFTSGNQETQYF; DNA: TGCAGTGCTTTTACTAGCGGCAACCAAGAGACCCAGTACTTC
D: .; V: TRBV27; size: .; J: TRBJ1-1; CDR3: CASRDSTEAFF; DNA: TGTGCCAGCAGGGACAGTACTGAAGCTTTCTTT